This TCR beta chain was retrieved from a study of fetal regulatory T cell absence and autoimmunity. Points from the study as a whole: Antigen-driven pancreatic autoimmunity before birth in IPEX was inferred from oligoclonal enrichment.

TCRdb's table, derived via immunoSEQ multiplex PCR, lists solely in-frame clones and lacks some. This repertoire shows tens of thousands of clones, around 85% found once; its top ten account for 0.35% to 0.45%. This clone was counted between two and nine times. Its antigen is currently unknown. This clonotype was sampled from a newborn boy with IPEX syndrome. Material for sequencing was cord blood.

This CDR3 reads CASSLGPLGDSPLHF. For the CDR3, the DNA is TGTGCCAGCAGCTTGGGCCCGTTGGGGGATTCACCCCTCCACTTT. V is TRBV5-6 and J is TRBJ1-6, with a possible D match to TRBD1 (5 bases). CDR3 length: 15 amino acids. Germline CDR1 SGHDT, CDR2 YYEEEE. V shed 0 bases and J shed 8 bases, with 12 bases lying between them.